This section outlines one T cell receptor beta chain sequence together with its context. Germline V gene lookup returns CDR1 SGHNT and CDR2 YENEEA. V was shortened by 5 bases and J by 4 bases, with 12 bases between the two germline ends. This CDR3 region has 13 residues. The data belong to a study of blood T cell repertoires in COVID-19. As handled by the study authors: From reference gene primer amplification, estimates of nucleated cell counts were derived. Here immunoSEQ multiplex PCR was the method, and the copy in TCRdb shows in-frame clones only, minus some. V and J calls and clone size are copied from that table; D and trimming were computed from the DNA. The table records about 80,000 clones, under 80% of them present only once.

J is TRBJ2-7 and V is TRBV11-3; possibly TRBD2 for D (6 bases). The specimen was peripheral blood. This TCR came from a man aged 55 to 70 with COVID-19, enrolled during active disease. CDR3 region: CASSRISGYEQYF. As DNA, the CDR3 is TGTGCCAGCAGCAGGATTAGCGGATACGAGCAGTACTTC.